What follows describes a single T cell receptor (beta chain). Its cognate antigen is unknown. Germline V CDR1 and CDR2: SGHTA, FQGNSA. The junction had 1 base not matched to a gene; V was cut back by 6 bases and J by 3 bases. CDR3 size: 13 residues. This record belongs to a study of cytomegalovirus exposure and HLA in healthy donors. General study points: Reports showed the classifier diagnosing cytomegalovirus status with high specificity and sensitivity.

This PCR relied on a set of 60 Vbeta primers and 13 Jbeta primers. The assay was immunoSEQ multiplex PCR, and TCRdb's table has in-frame clones only and misses some. The sample has some 120,000 clones; less than 85% are singletons. The gene calls are TRBV7-2 and TRBJ2-3, with 9 bases lining up with TRBD1. This receptor was identified in a male donor in good health and CMV-seronegative. Material for sequencing was PBMCs. The CDR3 nucleotides read TGTGCCAGCAGGACAGGGGGTACAGATACGCAGTATTTT. This translates into CASRTGGTDTQYF.